The 26 T cell receptor beta chains given below trace back to one sample, sequenced in a study of OX40 agonist ivuxolimab in advanced cancers. Profiling relied on immunoSEQ multiplex PCR, and the TCRdb table lists in-frame clones only, not all of them. The sample has some 70,000 clones, approximately 90% seen once. Material: CD4+ or CD8+ T cells sorted from blood, obtained in a trial of the OX40 agonist ivuxolimab. All receptors derive from an adult with an advanced solid tumor such as melanoma, head and neck, liver or kidney cancer.

This clone was seen more than once but under ten times. This chain joins TRBV5-1 and TRBJ2-6; TRBD1 matches at 7 bases. The germline V gene encodes CDR1 SGHRS and CDR2 YFSETQ. The CDR3 contains 18 residues. Unmatched junction bases numbered 10, after V lost 4 bases and J lost 0 bases. CDR3 residues: CASSPRTGKSSGANVLTF. DNA of the CDR3: TGCGCCAGCAGCCCCCGGACAGGAAAGAGCTCTGGGGCCAACGTCCTGACTTTC.

V and J are TRBV7-2 and TRBJ2-7; 10 bases line up with TRBD2. The CDR3 totals 17 residues. Unmatched junction bases numbered 14, after V lost 5 bases and J lost 4 bases. The V gene's germline CDR1 is SGHTA and CDR2 FQGNSA. DNA of the CDR3: TGTGCCAGCAGCCCTCGGGCTAGCGGGAGTAAATGGTACGAGCAGTACTTC. It encodes CASSPRASGSKWYEQYF.

Written as DNA, the CDR3 is TGTGCCAGCAGTCTAACAGGGGGCTGGGAGACCCAGTACTTC. It codes for CASSLTGGWETQYF. This sequence joins TRBV7-9 and TRBJ2-5, with 9 bases fitting TRBD1. Germline V gene data show CDR1 as SEHNR and CDR2 as FQNEAQ (reference sequence). V shed 6 bases, J shed 5 bases, and the junction held 7 bases outside the gene matches. CDR3 length equals 14 residues.

This clone has a single count. The V and J genes are TRBV10-1 and TRBJ2-1; the match to TRBD2 covers 7 bases. V was pared by 4 bases and J by 7 bases, with 4 bases of the junction left unmatched. The CDR3 loop spans 13 amino acids. Germline V gives CDR1 WNHNN, CDR2 SYGVQD (reference sequence). CDR3 amino acids: CASSVGGGNEQFF. The CDR3 DNA reads as TGCGCCAGCAGTGTCGGGGGAGGGAATGAGCAGTTCTTC.

V usage is TRBV30 and J usage is TRBJ2-5, with 7 bases fitting TRBD1. The CDR3 is 11 amino acids. Per germline, CDR1 GTSNPN and CDR2 SVGIG (reference sequence). Trimming took 8 bases from V and 4 from J; bases not matched to a gene: 4. The CDR3 here is CAATGRETQYF. The CDR3 DNA reads TGTGCCGCGACAGGGCGAGAGACCCAGTACTTC.

Concerning this clone itself: The sample contains more than one DNA sequence encoding this CDR3. The genes are TRBV28 and TRBJ2-7; no clear D. V was trimmed by 4 bases and J by 4 bases, leaving 5 bases between them. The germline CDR1 and CDR2 sequences are MDHEN and SYDVKM. The length of the CDR3 is 11 residues. The CDR3 loop reads CASSSEYEQYF. The CDR3 nucleotides read TGTGCCAGCAGTTCGGAATACGAGCAGTACTTC.

V is TRBV5-1 and J is TRBJ2-2; TRBD2 is a possible D gene (6 bases). Germline loops: CDR1 SGHRS, CDR2 YFSETQ. Deletions cut 0 bases from V and 10 bases from J, with 16 bases between. The CDR3 loop spans 15 amino acids. CDR3 DNA: TGCGCCAGCAGCTTGGGCTGGTCGGCTAGCGTGGAGCTGTTTTTT. It specifies CASSLGWSASVELFF.

V usage is TRBV7-2 and J usage is TRBJ2-7; D tentatively fits TRBD1 or TRBD2 (6 bases each). The CDR3 sequence is 13 residues long. In germline, CDR1 is SGHTA, CDR2 FQGNSA. V shed 4 bases and J shed 6 bases, with 13 bases lying between them. CDR3 residues: CASSSARGREQYF. CDR3 DNA sequence: TGTGCCAGCAGCTCCGCTCGGGGGCGCGAGCAGTACTTC.

The chain has TRBV7-8 and TRBJ2-5; D is ambiguous. Germline values: CDR1 SGHVS, CDR2 FQNEAQ. The CDR3 covers 13 residues. V shed 2 bases and J shed 5 bases, with 9 bases lying between them. The CDR3 coding sequence is TGTGCCAGCAGCTTAAATTCGGTGGAGACCCAGTACTTC. Translating it yields CASSLNSVETQYF.

In this sample, this clone turned up once. This chain connects TRBV5-1 to TRBJ2-3; 7 bases agree with TRBD1. Germline CDR1 reads SGHRS; CDR2 reads YFSETQ. V was pared by 4 bases and J by 0 bases, with 8 bases of the junction left unmatched. This CDR3 is 16 amino acids long. CDR3 sequence (DNA): TGCGCCAGCAGCCAACCCGGGACAGCTAGCACAGATACGCAGTATTTT. Amino acid sequence: CASSQPGTASTDTQYF.

The chain is built from TRBV7-2 and TRBJ2-5, with a weak D call TRBD1 (5 bases). The germline V gene encodes CDR1 SGHTA and CDR2 FQGNSA. The CDR3 is 13 amino acids. V lost 4 bases and J 5 bases, leaving 11 bases between the germline ends. The CDR3 sequence: CASSSQGWETQYF. The DNA for the CDR3 is TGTGCCAGCAGCTCCCAGGGATGGGAGACCCAGTACTTC.

V and J are TRBV6-6 and TRBJ2-5, with 7 bases identical to TRBD1. Germline loops: CDR1 MNHNY, CDR2 SVGAGI (reference sequence). V shed 6 bases and J 5 bases; nucleotides not matched to a gene: 9. The CDR3 is 14 residues long. In DNA form, the CDR3 reads TGTGCCAGCAGGCTCGACAGGGAATCGGAGACCCAGTACTTC. Its translation is CASRLDRESETQYF.

This chain links TRBV19 with TRBJ1-1; possibly TRBD1 for D (6 bases). CDR1 LNHDA and CDR2 SQIVND come from the germline V gene (reference sequence). V lost 6 bases and J lost 0, with 17 bases in between. The CDR3 covers 16 residues. CDR3 residues: CASSKRGASMNTEAFF. The CDR3 DNA is TGTGCCAGTAGCAAGAGGGGGGCGTCAATGAACACTGAAGCTTTCTTT.

This chain uses TRBV5-1 with TRBJ2-7, with 9 bases lining up with TRBD1. This CDR3 region has 15 residues. V was pared by 0 bases and J by 4 bases, with 5 bases of the junction left unmatched. CDR1 SGHRS and CDR2 YFSETQ come from the germline V gene. CDR3 sequence reads: CASSLAGTGLYEQYF. The CDR3 DNA reads TGCGCCAGCAGCTTGGCCGGGACAGGGCTATACGAGCAGTACTTC.

Of note for this clone: The sample carries other DNA sequences with the same CDR3. This sequence joins TRBV13 and TRBJ2-7; possibly TRBD1 for D (6 bases). Trimming removed 3 bases at V and 2 bases at J, with 11 bases between. In germline, CDR1 is PRHDT, CDR2 FYEKMQ (reference sequence). CDR3 length: 14 amino acids. The CDR3 region is CASSFHRDTYEQYF. The CDR3 DNA sequence: TGTGCCAGCAGCTTTCACAGGGACACCTACGAGCAGTACTTC.

The chain recombines TRBV18 with TRBJ2-1; D is possibly TRBD1 or TRBD2 (5 bases each). CDR3 length: 13 amino acids. The ends were cut back, 2 bases at V and 9 bases at J, with 11 bases in the middle. Germline V gives CDR1 KGHSH, CDR2 LQKENI. CDR3: CASSPGGPSEQFF. The CDR3, as DNA: TGTGCCAGCTCACCAGGGGGACCCTCTGAGCAGTTCTTC.

This chain connects TRBV10-1 to TRBJ1-1; no definite D call. Trimming stripped 3 bases from V and 3 bases from J, with 11 bases between. The CDR3 has 14 amino acids. Germline V CDR1 and CDR2: WNHNN, SYGVQD (reference sequence). In nucleotides, the CDR3 is TGCGCCAGCAGTGAATCGTCGAGGGACACTGAAGCTTTCTTT. The encoded protein is CASSESSRDTEAFF.

V usage is TRBV6-6 and J usage is TRBJ2-1; 8 bases are a match to TRBD1. The CDR3 is 16 residues long. Germline CDR1 MNHNY, CDR2 SVGAGI (reference sequence). The V gene end was trimmed by 0 bases and the J gene end by 7 bases; junction bases not matched to a gene: 8. CDR3 region: CASSYSGQGAGNEQFF. Here the CDR3 DNA reads TGTGCCAGCAGTTACTCGGGGCAGGGGGCGGGTAATGAGCAGTTCTTC.

The chain has TRBV19 and TRBJ2-6; TRBD1 is a possible D gene (6 bases). This CDR3 comprises 16 residues. With 4 bases removed from V and 0 bases from J, the gap between germline ends came to 10 bases. CDR1 is LNHDA, CDR2 SQIVND, per germline (reference sequence). The CDR3, as DNA: TGTGCCAGTAGTAGGACAGCGAGCTCTGGGGCCAACGTCCTGACTTTC. Protein sequence: CASSRTASSGANVLTF.

This chain links TRBV19 with TRBJ2-6; D gene ambiguous. V lost 5 bases to trimming and J lost 4 bases, with 9 bases between them. Germline assignment: CDR1 LNHDA and CDR2 SQIVND (reference sequence). The CDR3 runs 14 residues. The CDR3 is CASSGVGGANVLTF. The CDR3, as DNA: TGTGCCAGTAGTGGGGTCGGCGGGGCCAACGTCCTGACTTTC.

V gene TRBV5-1 combines with J gene TRBJ2-7; possible D gene TRBD1, 6 bases. The CDR3 sequence is 13 residues long. With 4 bases removed from V and 6 bases from J, the gap between germline ends came to 14 bases. Germline assignment: CDR1 SGHRS and CDR2 YFSETQ. CDR3 in amino acids: CASSPGETFEQYF. CDR3 bases: TGCGCCAGCAGCCCAGGGGAAACCTTCGAGCAGTACTTC.

The chain combines TRBV7-8 with TRBJ2-2, with TRBD1 matching over 7 bases. This CDR3 has 16 residues. In germline, CDR1 is SGHVS, CDR2 FQNEAQ. Trimming removed 4 bases from V and 0 bases from J; junction bases left unmatched: 5. CDR3: CASSYSGTANTGELFF. Written as DNA, the CDR3 is TGTGCCAGCAGCTACTCCGGGACAGCGAACACCGGGGAGCTGTTTTTT.

This chain connects TRBV21-1 to TRBJ2-6; the table's D call, TRBD1, was not checked against the DNA. TRBV21-1 is described as a pseudogene. CDR3 length: 17 amino acids. Here the CDR3 DNA reads TGTGCCAGCAGCCTTAGGACAGCTCTCTCTGGGGCCAACGTCCTGACTTTC. Encoded protein: CASSLRTALSGANVLTF.

This clone has more than one count but fewer than ten. The CDR3 here is CASSSSGRAYNEQFF. DNA for the CDR3: TGTGCCAGCAGCTCCAGCGGGAGGGCCTACAATGAGCAGTTCTTC. The chain couples TRBV11-3 to TRBJ2-1; TRBD2 agrees at 10 bases. Per germline, CDR1 SGHNT and CDR2 YENEEA. The CDR3 covers 15 residues. Trimming cost V 4 bases and J 2 bases; bases outside gene matches: 2.

This sequence joins TRBV2 and TRBJ2-2; 11 positions match TRBD2. J was trimmed by 5 bases and V by 6 bases; bases with no gene match: 5. CDR1 is SNHLY, CDR2 FYNNEI, per germline. The CDR3 totals 15 residues. Here the CDR3 DNA reads TGTGCCAGCAGCCTACTAGCGGGAGCGACCGGGGAGCTGTTTTTT. This gives the protein CASSLLAGATGELFF. The full variable domain, completed using reference TRBV2 and TRBJ2-2, is EPEVTQTPSHQVTQMGQEVILRCVPISNHLYFYWYRQILGQKVEFLVSFYNNEISEKSEIFDDQFSVERPDGSNFTLKIRSTKLEDSAMYFCASSLLAGATGELFFGEGSRLTVL.

The gene calls are TRBV6-5 and TRBJ2-3; TRBD2 is a possible D gene (5 bases). Germline V gene data show CDR1 as MNHEY and CDR2 as SVGAGI. Trimming took off 7 bases at V and 4 bases at J, with 15 bases between the two ends. This CDR3 is 14 amino acids long. CDR3 nucleotide sequence: TGTGCCAGCAACCCGGGGAGCCGAGCAGATACGCAGTATTTT. Translation gives CASNPGSRADTQYF.